This T cell receptor (beta chain) was obtained from a study of blood T cell repertoires in COVID-19. Study-level background: Acute-phase and convalescent COVID-19 samples originated in the United States, Italy and Spain. Sample material is recorded as cDNA or gDNA derived from T cells, B-cell-depleted T cells, or PBMCs.

Per the germline V gene, CDR1 is MNHEY and CDR2 is SVGAGI. The CDR3 has 14 amino acids. V was clipped by 4 bases and J by 0 bases, with 9 bases between them. Clones were sequenced by immunoSEQ multiplex PCR, and TCRdb holds only the in-frame ones, with some missing. The profile shows around 60,000 clones, 75% to 85% of them singletons. This clonotype was sampled from a human donor in a cohort sampled during active COVID-19. Sequenced sample: peripheral blood. The chain is built from TRBV6-5 and TRBJ1-1; D perhaps matches TRBD1 (5 bases). The CDR3 loop reads CASSFRQMNTEAFF. CDR3 nucleotides: TGTGCCAGCAGTTTTAGACAGATGAACACTGAAGCTTTCTTT.